The subject of this entry is one TCR beta chain. Its antigen is unknown. This sample was taken from a study of cytomegalovirus exposure and HLA in healthy donors. Overall study findings and caveats: A later analysis found most CMV-associated TCR beta chains apparently HLA-restricted.

This CDR3 region has 15 residues. The V and J ends lost 0 bases and 1 base respectively, with 10 bases between them. Per the germline V gene, CDR1 is SGHAT and CDR2 is FQDESV (reference sequence). The PCR was carried out with 60 Vbeta primers and 13 Jbeta primers. Measured with immunoSEQ multiplex PCR; TCRdb has only the in-frame clones, and not every one. The sample has about 160,000 clones; the top ten hold 1% to 1.5%. This receptor was obtained from a woman aged 55-70 years in good health and CMV-seronegative. Sequenced material: PBMCs. The chain is built from TRBV11-1 and TRBJ2-7, with D uncertain. DNA for the CDR3: TGTGCCAGCAGCTTAGCGTCTGCGGTTTCCTACGAGCAGTACTTC. This translates into CASSLASAVSYEQYF.